Shown below are 13 T cell receptor beta chains from a single sample sequenced in a study of regulatory T cells in long-lasting Graves disease. Assembly of TCR beta libraries relied on iRepertoire HTBI primers together with Arm-PCR of CDR3 regions. TCRdb processed the multiplex PCR reads anew with MiXCR; each CDR3 protein has one entry. The data contain around 420,000 distinct CDR3 sequences, approximately 15% of them singletons. Time point of the sample: newly diagnosed GD, antithyroid drugs for less than 3 months. Researchers made the TCR library from RNA that was extracted from PBMCs. The sample was also linked to a second study, of T cells in Graves' hyperthyroidism and ophthalmopathy.

Sequences were derived from peripheral blood mononuclear cells (PBMCs), sampled at new diagnosis, from a patient treated with antithyroid drugs. The origin of the receptors is a woman in her forties with Graves disease.

This clonotype occurred many times. The chain has TRBV10-3 and TRBJ2-5, with D possibly being TRBD2 (7 bases). In germline, CDR1 is ENHRY, CDR2 SYGVKD. V lost 0 bases and J lost 5, with 13 bases in between. The CDR3 has 15 amino acids. CDR3 bases: TGTGCCATCAGTGAGTCGAGAGGGGGGGGCGAGACCCAGTACTTC. Translated, it gives CAISESRGGGETQYF.

This clonotype showed up many times. This chain connects TRBV12-3 or TRBV12-4 to TRBJ2-7; no clear D. The ends were cut back, 5 bases at V and 5 bases at J, with 16 bases in the middle. The CDR3 sequence is 14 residues long. The CDR3 nucleotides read TGTGCCAGCAGTCTTGTAGGGTTGCGGCACGAGCAGTACTTC. Residues: CASSLVGLRHEQYF.

Only a few counts were recorded for this clonotype. A much larger clone lies one base from this, so it may be a read error. The chain is built from TRBV7-3 and TRBJ2-5; 9 bases align to TRBD2. The closer fit of TRBJ2-1 to the DNA end suggests the J call may be wrong. The germline gives CDR1 SGHTA, CDR2 FQGTGA. CDR3 size: 15 residues. The DNA for the CDR3 is TGTGCCAGCAGCTTGGTAGCGGGAGCCTACAATAAGCAGTTCTTC. Amino acid sequence: CASSLVAGAYNKQFF.

This clonotype was seen ten or more times. The junction and the germline gene differ at one end; a read error may be behind it. The CDR3 sequence: CASSLSDRVRPDTQYF. The CDR3 nucleotides are TGTGCCAGCAGCTTATCAGACAGGGTTCGTCCGGATACGCAGTATTTT. The V and J genes are TRBV28 and TRBJ2-3; 7 positions agree with TRBD1. There are 16 residues in the CDR3. From germline, CDR1 is MDHEN and CDR2 SYDVKM.

The rearrangement uses TRBV27 and TRBJ2-5; 9 bases line up with TRBD1. Germline-derived CDR1 and CDR2 are MNHEY and SMNVEV (reference sequence). The CDR3 has 16 residues. V trimming: 6 bases; J trimming: 5 bases; junction bases outside the gene matches: 13. This CDR3 is CASRPLGTGSLETQYF. The CDR3 DNA reads TGTGCCAGCAGACCTCTCGGGACAGGGTCATTGGAGACCCAGTACTTC.

DNA for the CDR3: TGTGCCAGCAAGGAGGGGTCCTACAATGAGCAGTTCTTC. Its protein product is CASKEGSYNEQFF. The J gene is TRBJ2-1, the V gene TRBV7-9; the D gene is possibly TRBD2 (6 bases). V was pared by 7 bases and J by 1 base, with 8 bases between. CDR3 length: 13 amino acids. Germline CDR1 SEHNR, CDR2 FQNEAQ (reference sequence).

This sequence joins TRBV20-1 and TRBJ2-3, with 7 bases lining up with TRBD2. Germline values: CDR1 DFQATT, CDR2 SNEGSKA (reference sequence). The CDR3 contains 16 residues. Trimming cost V 2 bases and J 0 bases; bases outside gene matches: 8. The CDR3 sequence: CSARPRLARSTDTQYF. The CDR3 DNA reads TGCAGTGCTAGACCCCGACTAGCCCGAAGCACAGATACGCAGTATTTT.

As regards this clonotype: A much larger clone differs from this one at a single base, so this may be a read error. The chain is built from TRBV7-9 and TRBJ2-2; D is unresolved. The germline V gene encodes CDR1 SEHNR and CDR2 FQNEAQ (reference sequence). Trimming removed 8 bases at V and 2 bases at J, with 6 bases between. The CDR3 spans 12 residues. The CDR3: CASGDNTGELFF. The CDR3 DNA sequence: TGTGCCAGCGGAGATAACACCGGGGAGCTGTTTTTT. The full variable domain, its missing parts supplied by reference TRBV7-9 and TRBJ2-2, is DTGVSQNPRHKITKRGQNVTFRCDPISEHNRLYWYRQTLGQGPEFLTYFQNEAQLEKSRLLSDRFSAERPKGSFSTLEIQRTEQGDSAMYLCASGDNTGELFFGEGSRLTVL.

This clonotype has a count of ten or more. This chain links TRBV29-1 with TRBJ1-2, with a weak D call TRBD1 (5 bases). V shed 6 bases and J shed 2 bases, with 16 bases lying between them. This CDR3 spans 14 amino acids. Per germline, CDR1 SQVTM and CDR2 ANQGSEA. CDR3 region: CSVDSFPRNYGYTF. CDR3 in DNA: TGCAGCGTCGACAGTTTTCCTCGCAACTATGGCTACACCTTC.

The chain couples TRBV5-1 to TRBJ2-7, with 9 bases fitting TRBD2. This CDR3 contains 15 residues. Unmatched junction bases numbered 5, after V lost 2 bases and J lost 2 bases. CDR1 SGHRS and CDR2 YFSETQ come from the germline V gene. The CDR3, as DNA: TGCGCCAGCAGCTTTAGGACTAGCGAAACCTACGAGCAGTACTTC. Amino acid sequence: CASSFRTSETYEQYF.

This clonotype was counted many times. This rearrangement joins TRBV2 to TRBJ2-1; D ambiguous. Germline values: CDR1 SNHLY, CDR2 FYNNEI. V was pared by 8 bases and J by 5 bases, with 10 bases between. This CDR3 is 12 amino acids long. The CDR3 protein is CASGNYHNEQFF. CDR3 sequence (DNA): TGTGCCAGCGGCAACTACCACAATGAGCAGTTCTTC.

In its sample, this clonotype was seen a few times. The rearrangement joins TRBV6-5 to TRBJ2-7, with unresolved D. Trimming removed 0 bases from V and 2 bases from J, with 8 bases in between. Looked up from germline, CDR1 is MNHEY and CDR2 is SVGAGI. The CDR3 contains 14 residues. As DNA, the CDR3 is TGTGCCAGCAGTTACTCCGGCACAACCTACGAGCAGTACTTC. Its protein product is CASSYSGTTYEQYF.

The chain has TRBV19 and TRBJ2-2; 9 positions match TRBD2. The CDR3 sequence is 15 residues long. The ends lost 3 bases at V and 5 bases at J; junction bases unmatched: 4. Per germline, CDR1 LNHDA and CDR2 SQIVND (reference sequence). The CDR3 sequence: CASSMARGGTGELFF. The CDR3 DNA is TGTGCCAGTAGTATGGCGCGGGGGGGGACCGGGGAGCTGTTTTTT.